The following is a T cell receptor (beta chain) sequence with its context. These data belong to a study of blood T cell repertoires in COVID-19. About the research overall: Acute and convalescent COVID-19 samples came from the United States, Italy and Spain. Sources were T cells, B-cell-depleted T cells, or PBMCs; the material itself was cDNA or gDNA.

Under the authors' procedure: Reference gene primer amplification yielded estimated nucleated cell counts. The assay was immunoSEQ multiplex PCR, and TCRdb's table has in-frame clones only and misses some. The D gene and trimming were derived from the DNA, and the V and J assignments and clone size from that table. This table holds some 62,000 clones, about nine tenths found once. The germline V gene encodes CDR1 LNHDA and CDR2 SQIVND (reference sequence). The CDR3 sequence is 14 residues long. Between the trimmed V and J ends, which lost 10 bases and 6 bases, there was a span of 21 bases. The sequence derives from a woman aged 80 or over with acute or convalescent COVID-19. The chain has TRBV19 and TRBJ1-2, with a tentative D call TRBD1 (6 bases). Material for sequencing was peripheral blood. CDR3 region: CATRWWGLRDGYTF. CDR3 nucleotide sequence: TGTGCCACCCGTTGGTGGGGGCTGCGGGATGGCTACACCTTC.